The T cell receptor (beta chain) under discussion was sequenced for a study of blood T cells in healthy people across ages. The ends were cut back, 6 bases at V and 0 bases at J, with 13 bases in the middle. The germline CDR1 and CDR2 sequences are MNHEY and SVGAGI. CDR3 length: 15 residues. This clonotype was seen only a few times. The antigen remains undetermined. Overall study results and limits: More naive CD4+ cells and higher diversity marked long-lived donors relative to aged donors.

Each of the donors had approximately 10 milliliters of peripheral blood drawn into EDTA-treated Vacutainer tubes. Isolation yielded PBMCs, at least 6.5 million per sample, in every case. The authors ran a second PCR of about 7 to 11 cycles using a sample-barcoded 5' primer and a J-beta primer mix. CDR3-containing paired-end reads numbering at least 2.5 million came from each sample. MiXCR, run by TCRdb on the 5' RACE reads, gives a single entry per CDR3 protein. The sample shows some 800,000 distinct CDR3 sequences, roughly 25% of them seen only once. Another study also made use of these data, one on T cells of mothers and their children.

Sequencing input: blood. The chain has TRBV6-5 and TRBJ2-3; tentative D call: TRBD2 (6 bases). The TCR originated in a boy aged 10-17 years in good health. The CDR3 region is CASSTGGTSTDTQYF. The CDR3 DNA sequence: TGTGCCAGCAGCACGGGCGGGACGAGCACAGATACGCAGTATTTT.